The T cell receptor beta chain under discussion was sequenced for a study of blood T cells in healthy people across ages. V gave up 6 bases and J gave up 2 bases; unmatched junction bases: 12. The CDR3 contains 17 residues. Germline V lookup: CDR1 SNHLY, CDR2 FYNNEI. Combining a sample-barcoded 5' primer with a J-beta primer mix, a second PCR ran for roughly 7 to 12 cycles. Tags on each cDNA molecule came from a template-switch adaptor with 12 random nucleotides. Each sample yielded at least 3 million CDR3-containing paired-end reads. TCRdb itself ran the 5' RACE reads through MiXCR, one entry per CDR3 protein. Altogether 2 million or so distinct CDR3 sequences are present, roughly 50% being singletons, with the ten largest covering around 2.1%. In this sample, this clonotype turned up a few times. What it binds is not known. General study results and limits: Because sorting was not performed, PBMCs prevented conclusive naive versus antigen-experienced comparison. With donor CMV status unknown, expanded clonotype changes were possibly confounded.

The sequenced material came from blood. The genes are TRBV2 and TRBJ2-3; TRBD1 matches 9 bases. This clonotype was obtained from a middle-aged woman in good health. The CDR3 DNA reads TGTGCCAGCAGAGGGTCGGGACAGGGACTCTCCACAGATACGCAGTATTTT. It yields the protein CASRGSGQGLSTDTQYF. Drawing the rest from reference TRBV2 and TRBJ2-3, the complete variable domain is EPEVTQTPSHQVTQMGQEVILRCVPISNHLYFYWYRQILGQKVEFLVSFYNNEISEKSEIFDDQFSVERPDGSNFTLKIRSTKLEDSAMYFCASRGSGQGLSTDTQYFGPGTRLTVL.